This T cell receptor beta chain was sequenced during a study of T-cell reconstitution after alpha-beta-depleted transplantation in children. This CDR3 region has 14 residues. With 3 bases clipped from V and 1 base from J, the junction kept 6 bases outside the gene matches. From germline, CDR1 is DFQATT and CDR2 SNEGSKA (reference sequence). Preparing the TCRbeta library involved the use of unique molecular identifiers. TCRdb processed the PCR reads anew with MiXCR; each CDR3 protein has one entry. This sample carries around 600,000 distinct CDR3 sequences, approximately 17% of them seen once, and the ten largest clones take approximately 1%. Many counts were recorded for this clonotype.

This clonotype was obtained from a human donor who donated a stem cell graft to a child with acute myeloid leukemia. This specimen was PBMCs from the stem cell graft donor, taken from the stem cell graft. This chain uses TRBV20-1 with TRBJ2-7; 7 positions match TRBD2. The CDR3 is CSASMYGGSYEQYV. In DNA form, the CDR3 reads TGCAGTGCTAGCATGTACGGGGGGTCCTACGAGCAGTACGTC.